The rows below give T cell receptor beta chains drawn from one sample of a study of regulatory T cells in long-lasting Graves disease. TCRdb reprocessed the multiplex PCR reads via MiXCR and lists one record per CDR3 protein. The profile shows about 350,000 distinct CDR3 sequences, over 15% of them singletons. A further study also used this sample, focusing on T cells in Graves' hyperthyroidism and ophthalmopathy.

Sequenced material: peripheral blood mononuclear cells (PBMCs), taken at new diagnosis, from a patient treated with antithyroid drugs. The source is a man aged 40-49 years with Graves disease. The CDR3 runs from the conserved cysteine through the conserved F or W. D genes are given only for firm matches. Size is omitted from some rows. Given values are once, few, many or a class for expanded clones.

d_gene,j_gene,v_gene,abundance,CDR3nt,CDR3aa
TRBD2,TRBJ2-1,TRBV30,many,TGTGCCTGGAGTGTAGTGGGGGGGTATGAGCAGTTCTTC,CAWSVVGGYEQFF
TRBD1,TRBJ2-3,TRBV18,many,TGTGCCAGCTCACCACCGAGGACAGGGGCTACGCAGTATTTT,CASSPPRTGATQYF
.,TRBJ1-3,TRBV5-1,many,TGCGCCAGCAGCTACGGACAGAGCTCTGGAAACACCATATATTTT,CASSYGQSSGNTIYF
.,TRBJ2-3,TRBV20-1,few,TGCAGTGCTAGAGCCGTCTGGGGCACAGATACGCAGTATTTT,CSARAVWGTDTQYF
.,TRBJ1-1,TRBV20-1,many,TGCAGTGCTCCCAACAGGGTAGGGGACACTGAAGCTTTCTTT,CSAPNRVGDTEAFF
.,TRBJ1-5,TRBV6-2/TRBV6-3,many,TGTGCCAGCAGCCTTGGACAGAATCAGCCCCAGCATTTT,CASSLGQNQPQHF
.,TRBJ1-2,TRBV2,.,TGTGCCAGCTCTGGACGGAGGGGGGATGGCTACACCTTC,CASSGRRGDGYTF
.,TRBJ2-3,TRBV28,many,TGTGCAAGCGGACCGCGTACGCAGTATTTT,CASGPRTQYF
TRBD2,TRBJ2-1,TRBV7-2,many,TGTGCCAGCAGCTTCGGGACTAGCGGGGGCTACAATGAGCAGTTCTTC,CASSFGTSGGYNEQFF
TRBD2,TRBJ2-1,TRBV29-1,few,TGCAGCGTGGTCTTAAGCGGGGGCCCCAGGAATGAGCAGTTCTTC,CSVVLSGGPRNEQFF
.,TRBJ2-7,TRBV7-9,.,TGTGCCAGCAGTCCTCGGGGGCGGTACGAGCAGTACTTC,CASSPRGRYEQYF
.,TRBJ2-7,TRBV7-2,many,TGTGCCAGCAGCCAGACGACGTCCAGCTCCTACGAGCAGTACTTC,CASSQTTSSSYEQYF
TRBD1,TRBJ1-2,TRBV5-4,many,TGTGCCAGCAGCTCACGATCGACAGGGTGGCATGGCTACACCTTC,CASSSRSTGWHGYTF
.,TRBJ2-2,TRBV30,few,TGTGCCTGGAGTAAGGGGTCTGGGGAGCTGTTTTTT,CAWSKGSGELFF
TRBD2,TRBJ2-1,TRBV9,.,TGTGCCAGCAGCCAACGAGGACTAGCGGAGTACAATGAGCAGTTCTTC,CASSQRGLAEYNEQFF
.,TRBJ2-3,TRBV28,few,TGTGCCAGCAGTTTTGACGGAAGCACAGATACGCAGTATTTT,CASSFDGSTDTQYF
.,TRBJ2-5,TRBV2,many,TGTGCCAGCAGTGTCGGTCCGGGGCAGTACCAAGAGACCCAGTACTTC,CASSVGPGQYQETQYF
TRBD2,TRBJ2-3,TRBV5-1,few,TGCGCCAGCAGCTTGGGGCAGGGAGGGGCGGCAGATACGCAGTATTTT,CASSLGQGGAADTQYF
.,TRBJ2-2,TRBV4-1,few,TGCGCCAGCAGCCAAACGTGGCGGCCCGGGGAGCTGTTTTTT,CASSQTWRPGELFF
TRBD1,TRBJ1-1,TRBV7-8,.,TGTGCCAGCAGCGAATACAGGGGTCTGAACACTGAAGCTTTCTTT,CASSEYRGLNTEAFF
TRBD1,TRBJ2-3,TRBV28,many,TGTGCCAGCAGTTCCGGACAGGGGACGTGGTTT,CASSSGQGTWF
.,TRBJ2-5,TRBV7-2,many,TGTGCCAGCAGCCAAGACCGGGGGAAACAAGAGACCCAGTACTTC,CASSQDRGKQETQYF
TRBD1,TRBJ2-1,TRBV5-1,many,TGCGCCAGCAGCCCAGGGACAGGCTACAATGAGCAGTTCTTC,CASSPGTGYNEQFF
.,TRBJ1-2,TRBV5-1,.,TGCGCCAGCAGCATACAGGGCTATGGCTACACCTTC,CASSIQGYGYTF
TRBD2,TRBJ2-3,TRBV4-2,few,TGTGCCAGCAGCCAAGAATTAGCGGGGGGGCGCCCAGATACGCAGTATTTT,CASSQELAGGRPDTQYF
.,TRBJ2-5,TRBV3-1,.,TGTGCCAGCAGCTACAGGACAGCGCCCCTTGAGACCCAGTACTTC,CASSYRTAPLETQYF
TRBD1,TRBJ1-5,TRBV7-2,many,TGTGCCAGCAGCTTAAGACGGGACAGGGGGCAGCCCCAGCATTTT,CASSLRRDRGQPQHF
.,TRBJ2-2,TRBV5-1,many,TGCGCCAGCAGCATACAGGGACACGGGGAGCTGTTTTTT,CASSIQGHGELFF
TRBD2,TRBJ2-1,TRBV7-2,few,TGTGCCAGCAGCTTAGGGACTAGCGATTACAATGAGCAGTTCTTC,CASSLGTSDYNEQFF
.,TRBJ1-6,TRBV9,.,TGTGCCAGCACCCCCGGGGCAAGCTCCTATAATTCACCCCTCCACTTT,CASTPGASSYNSPLHF
.,TRBJ1-6,TRBV7-2,few,TGTGCCAGCAGCTTACTCGTTGACAGTAATTCACCCCTCCACTTT,CASSLLVDSNSPLHF
TRBD1,TRBJ2-1,TRBV5-1,many,TGCGCCAGCAGCTTGACAGGGGGCGGACTAAATGAGCAGTTCTTC,CASSLTGGGLNEQFF
.,TRBJ1-5,TRBV6-1,.,TGTGCCAGCGGAAAGGGATGGGCCTCGGGTCAGCCCCAGCATTTT,CASGKGWASGQPQHF
TRBD1,TRBJ2-2,TRBV9,few,TGTGCCAGCAGTGTCCGGGACAGGGGGTCGGCCGGGGAGCTGTTTTTT,CASSVRDRGSAGELFF
.,TRBJ2-7,TRBV11-2,many,TGTGCCAGCAGCTTGAAGCAATGGGCCTCCTACGAGCAGTACTTC,CASSLKQWASYEQYF
.,TRBJ2-1,TRBV5-1,.,TGCGCCAGCAGGGCCCGCAGCTCCTACAATGAGCAGTTCTTC,CASRARSSYNEQFF
.,TRBJ1-1,TRBV19,.,TGTGCCAGTAGTATAGATCGGAGGAACACTGAAGCTTTCTTT,CASSIDRRNTEAFF
.,TRBJ1-5,TRBV7-2,many,TGTGCCAGCAGCTTAGTATGGGGTAGCAATCAGCCCCAGCATTTT,CASSLVWGSNQPQHF
.,TRBJ2-2,TRBV7-2,.,TGTGCCAGCAGCCCTTTAAAGGGTTTGGAAACCGGGGAGCTGTTTTTT,CASSPLKGLETGELFF
TRBD2,TRBJ2-3,TRBV30,many,TGTGCCTGGAGTGTACGCGGGGGGGCAGATACGCAGTATTTT,CAWSVRGGADTQYF
.,TRBJ1-1,TRBV6-1,many,TGTGCCAGCAGTGCCTCAGAAAACACTGAAGCTTTCTTT,CASSASENTEAFF
TRBD1,TRBJ2-7,TRBV28,.,TGTGCCAGCAGTTTCGGACAGGGGAGCGGCGAGCAGTACTTC,CASSFGQGSGEQYF
.,TRBJ2-2,TRBV12-5,.,TGTGCTAGTGGTTTGGCCACTCCGAACACCGGGGAGCTGTTTTTT,CASGLATPNTGELFF
.,TRBJ1-1,TRBV5-6,.,TGTGCCAGCAGCTTGCGCAGGGCGAACACTGAAGCTTTCTTT,CASSLRRANTEAFF
.,TRBJ2-3,TRBV3-1,few,TGTGCCAGCAGCCATAGGGGGGGGGCCGGAGTGGATACGCAGTATTTT,CASSHRGGAGVDTQYF
TRBD2,TRBJ2-5,TRBV20-1,.,TGCAGTGCTCAACCGGGACTACAAGAGACCCAGTACTTC,CSAQPGLQETQYF
.,TRBJ1-3,TRBV20-1,many,TGCAGTGCGCTCAATTACCTCACAGGGCCGAGCTCTGGAAACACCATATATTTT,CSALNYLTGPSSGNTIYF
.,TRBJ1-4,TRBV5-1,many,TGCGCCAGCAGCTTGGTGGACCCCGAGAGGATGTTTTTT,CASSLVDPERMFF